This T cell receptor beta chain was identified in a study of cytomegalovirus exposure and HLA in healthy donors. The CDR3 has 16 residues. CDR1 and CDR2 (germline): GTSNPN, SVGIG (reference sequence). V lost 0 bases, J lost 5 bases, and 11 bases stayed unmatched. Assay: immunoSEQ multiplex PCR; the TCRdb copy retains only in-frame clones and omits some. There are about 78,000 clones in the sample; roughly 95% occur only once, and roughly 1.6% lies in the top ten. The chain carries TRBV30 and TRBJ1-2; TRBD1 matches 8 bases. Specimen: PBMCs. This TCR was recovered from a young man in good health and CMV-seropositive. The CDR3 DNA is TGTGCCTGGAGTGTACTGGGACAGGCTGGTCGGTATGGCTACACCTTC. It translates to CAWSVLGQAGRYGYTF.